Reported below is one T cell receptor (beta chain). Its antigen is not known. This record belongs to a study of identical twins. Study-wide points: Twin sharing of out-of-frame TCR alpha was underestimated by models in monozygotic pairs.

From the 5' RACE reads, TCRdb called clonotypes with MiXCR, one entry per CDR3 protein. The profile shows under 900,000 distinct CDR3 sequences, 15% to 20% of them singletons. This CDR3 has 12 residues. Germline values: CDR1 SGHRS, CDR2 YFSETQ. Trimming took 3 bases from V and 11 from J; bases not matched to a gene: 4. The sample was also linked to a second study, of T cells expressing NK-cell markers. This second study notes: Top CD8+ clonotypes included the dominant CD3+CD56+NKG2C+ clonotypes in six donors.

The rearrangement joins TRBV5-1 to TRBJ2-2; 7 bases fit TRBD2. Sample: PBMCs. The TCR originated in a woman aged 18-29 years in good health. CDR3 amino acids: CASSWEGRELFF. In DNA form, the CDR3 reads TGCGCCAGCAGCTGGGAGGGTCGAGAGCTGTTTTTT.